These 2 T cell receptor beta chains were all obtained from the same sample, sequenced in a study of blood T cell repertoires in COVID-19. TCRdb's copy holds only in-frame clones and misses some; the assay was immunoSEQ multiplex PCR. Counted here are 60,000 to 70,000 clones, roughly 84% occurring once; the ten biggest clones make up around 4.3%. The specimen was peripheral blood. The receptors originated from a woman between 55 and 75 years old with acute or convalescent COVID-19.

The V gene is TRBV5-1, the J gene TRBJ1-1; D is undetermined. V was pared by 2 bases and J by 5 bases, with 13 bases between. This CDR3 has 14 amino acids. CDR1 is SGHRS, CDR2 YFSETQ, per germline. In nucleotides, the CDR3 is TGCGCCAGCAGCTTCGGGGAGGGCGTAACTGAAGCTTTCTTT. It codes for CASSFGEGVTEAFF.

The V and J genes are TRBV20-1 and TRBJ1-1; D might be TRBD1 (5 bases). CDR3 length: 14 amino acids. V lost 3 bases and J 1 base, leaving 12 bases between the germline ends. Germline V gene data show CDR1 as DFQATT and CDR2 as SNEGSKA (reference sequence). CDR3 DNA: TGCAGTGCTAGTTCGTGGCAGGGGAACACTGAAGCTTTCTTT. Protein product: CSASSWQGNTEAFF.